This T cell receptor (beta chain) was observed in a study of blood T cell repertoires in COVID-19. Turning to the study itself: Specimens from acute and convalescent COVID-19 originated in the United States, Italy and Spain. Sample material is recorded as cDNA or gDNA derived from T cells, B-cell-depleted T cells, or PBMCs.

Original processing notes: Counts of nucleated cells, estimated from reference gene primer amplification, were obtained. The table came from immunoSEQ multiplex PCR; TCRdb's copy has only in-frame clones and leaves some out. The V and J calls and clone size are taken from that table; D and trimming were inferred from the DNA. The sample shows about 30,000 clones, roughly 90% of them seen only once. Trimming took off 4 bases at V and 4 bases at J, with 8 bases between the two ends. Germline lookup yields CDR1 WSHSY and CDR2 SAAADI. This CDR3 region has 13 residues. The origin of this receptor is a man in his 60s with active COVID-19. Sequenced: peripheral blood. The rearrangement links TRBV10-2 to TRBJ1-5, with D maybe TRBD1 (6 bases). The CDR3 DNA reads TGCGCCAGCAGTGGGACAGCAAATCAGCCCCAGCATTTT. As protein: CASSGTANQPQHF.